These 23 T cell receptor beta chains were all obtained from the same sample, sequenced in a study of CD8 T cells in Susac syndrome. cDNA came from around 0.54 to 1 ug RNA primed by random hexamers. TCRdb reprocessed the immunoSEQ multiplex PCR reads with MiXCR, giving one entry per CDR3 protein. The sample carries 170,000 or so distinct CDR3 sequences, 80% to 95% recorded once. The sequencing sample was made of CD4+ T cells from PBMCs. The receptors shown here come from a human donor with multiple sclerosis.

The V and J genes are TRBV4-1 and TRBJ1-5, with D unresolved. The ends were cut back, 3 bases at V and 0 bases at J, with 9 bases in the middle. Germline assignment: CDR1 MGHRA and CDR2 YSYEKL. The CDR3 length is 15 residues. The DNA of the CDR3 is TGCGCCAGCAGCCACCGGACGGATAGCAATCAGCCCCAGCATTTT. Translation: CASSHRTDSNQPQHF.

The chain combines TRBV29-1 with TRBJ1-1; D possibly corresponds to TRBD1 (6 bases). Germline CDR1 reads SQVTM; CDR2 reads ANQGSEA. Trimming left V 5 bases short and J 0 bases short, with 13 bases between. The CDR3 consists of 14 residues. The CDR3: CSVQTGNMNTEAFF. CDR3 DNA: TGCAGCGTTCAAACAGGGAACATGAACACTGAAGCTTTCTTT.

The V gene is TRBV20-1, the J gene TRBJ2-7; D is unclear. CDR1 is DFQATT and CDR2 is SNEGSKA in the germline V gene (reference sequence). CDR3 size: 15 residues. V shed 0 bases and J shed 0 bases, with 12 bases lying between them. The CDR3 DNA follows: TGCAGTGCTAGAGATATGGGCCACCTCTCCTACGAGCAGTACTTC. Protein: CSARDMGHLSYEQYF.

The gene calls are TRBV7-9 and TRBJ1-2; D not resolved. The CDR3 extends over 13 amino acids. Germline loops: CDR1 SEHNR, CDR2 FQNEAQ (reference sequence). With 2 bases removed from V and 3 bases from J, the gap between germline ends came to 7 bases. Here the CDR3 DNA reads TGTGCCAGCAGCTTATACACTGACTATGGCTACACCTTC. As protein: CASSLYTDYGYTF.

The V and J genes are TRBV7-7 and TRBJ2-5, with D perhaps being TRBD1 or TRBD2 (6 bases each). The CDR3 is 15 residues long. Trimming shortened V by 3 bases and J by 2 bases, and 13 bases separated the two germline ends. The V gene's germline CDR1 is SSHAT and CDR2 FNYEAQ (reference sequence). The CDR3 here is CASSFRRGSQETQYF. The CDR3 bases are TGTGCCAGCAGCTTCCGGAGGGGGTCTCAAGAGACCCAGTACTTC.

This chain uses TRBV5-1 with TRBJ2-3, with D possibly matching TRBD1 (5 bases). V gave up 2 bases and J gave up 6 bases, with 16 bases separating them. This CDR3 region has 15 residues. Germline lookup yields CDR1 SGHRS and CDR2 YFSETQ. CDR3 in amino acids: CASSLFGALEDTQYF. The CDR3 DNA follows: TGCGCCAGCAGCTTATTTGGGGCTCTCGAGGATACGCAGTATTTT.

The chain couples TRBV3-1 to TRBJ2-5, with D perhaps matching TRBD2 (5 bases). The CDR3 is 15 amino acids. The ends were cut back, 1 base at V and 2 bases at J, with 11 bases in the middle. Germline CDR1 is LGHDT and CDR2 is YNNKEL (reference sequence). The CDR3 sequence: CASSQGGSLQETQYF. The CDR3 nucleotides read TGTGCCAGCAGCCAAGGTGGGAGTTTACAAGAGACCCAGTACTTC.

CDR3 protein: CATSRDGDTQYF. CDR3 nucleotide sequence: TGTGCCACCAGCAGAGATGGGGATACGCAGTATTTT. The V gene is TRBV15, the J gene TRBJ2-3; no definite D call. The V end was cut by 0 bases, the J end by 6 bases, with 4 bases between. The CDR3 length is 12 residues. In germline, CDR1 is LNHNV, CDR2 YYDKDF (reference sequence).

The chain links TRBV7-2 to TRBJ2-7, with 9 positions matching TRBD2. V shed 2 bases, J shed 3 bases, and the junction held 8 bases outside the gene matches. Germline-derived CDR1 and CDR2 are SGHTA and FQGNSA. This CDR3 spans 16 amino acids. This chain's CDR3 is CASSLSSGGSGYEQYF. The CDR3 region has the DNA TGTGCCAGCAGCTTAAGTAGCGGGGGAAGTGGCTACGAGCAGTACTTC. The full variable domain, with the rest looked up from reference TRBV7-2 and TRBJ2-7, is GAGVSQSPSNKVTEKGKDVELRCDPISGHTALYWYRQSLGQGLEFLIYFQGNSAPDKSGLPSDRFSAERTGGSVSTLTIQRTQQEDSAVYLCASSLSSGGSGYEQYFGPGTRLTVT.

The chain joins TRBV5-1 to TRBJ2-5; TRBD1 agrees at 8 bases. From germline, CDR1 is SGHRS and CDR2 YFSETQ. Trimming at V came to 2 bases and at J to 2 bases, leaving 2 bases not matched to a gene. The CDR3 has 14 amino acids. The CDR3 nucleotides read TGCGCCAGCAGCTTTGGGACAGGTCAAGAGACCCAGTACTTC. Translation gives CASSFGTGQETQYF.

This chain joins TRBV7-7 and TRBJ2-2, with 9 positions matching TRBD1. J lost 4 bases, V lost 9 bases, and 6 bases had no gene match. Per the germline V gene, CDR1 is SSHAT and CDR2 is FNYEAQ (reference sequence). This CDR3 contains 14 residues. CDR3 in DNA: TGTGCCAGTCGGACAGGGGCGGGCACCGGGGAGCTGTTTTTT. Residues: CASRTGAGTGELFF.

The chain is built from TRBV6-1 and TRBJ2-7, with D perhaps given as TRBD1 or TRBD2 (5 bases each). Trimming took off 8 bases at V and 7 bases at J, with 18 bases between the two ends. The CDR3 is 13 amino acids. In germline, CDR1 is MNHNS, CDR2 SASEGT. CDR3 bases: TGTGCCAGCGGGGGAGCCCCGGTGGGGGAGCAGTACTTC. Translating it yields CASGGAPVGEQYF.

CDR3 nucleotides: TGTGCCAGCAGCCGGCGGGGGGCAGATACGCAGTATTTT. It codes for CASSRRGADTQYF. V usage is TRBV3-1 and J usage is TRBJ2-3; 8 nucleotides agree with TRBD2. CDR1 and CDR2 (germline): LGHDT, YNNKEL (reference sequence). V dropped 4 bases and J dropped 4; count of bases not matched to a gene: 1. This CDR3 spans 13 amino acids.

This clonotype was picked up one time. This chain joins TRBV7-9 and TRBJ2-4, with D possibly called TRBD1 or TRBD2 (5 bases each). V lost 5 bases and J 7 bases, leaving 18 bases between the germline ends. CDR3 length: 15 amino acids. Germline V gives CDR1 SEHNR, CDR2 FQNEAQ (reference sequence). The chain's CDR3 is CASSQSGTRSNIQYF. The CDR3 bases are TGTGCCAGCAGCCAATCCGGGACCCGGAGCAACATTCAGTACTTC.

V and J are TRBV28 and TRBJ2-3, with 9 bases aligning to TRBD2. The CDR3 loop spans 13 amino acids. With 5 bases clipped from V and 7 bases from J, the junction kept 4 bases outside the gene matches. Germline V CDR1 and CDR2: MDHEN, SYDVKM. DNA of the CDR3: TGTGCCAGCAGTGCGGGGGGGCCAAATACGCAGTATTTT. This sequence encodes CASSAGGPNTQYF.

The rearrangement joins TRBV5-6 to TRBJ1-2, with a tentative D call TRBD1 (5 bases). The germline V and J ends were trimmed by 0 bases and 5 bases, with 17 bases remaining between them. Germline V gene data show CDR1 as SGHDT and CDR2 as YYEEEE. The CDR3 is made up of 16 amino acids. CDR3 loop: CASSLGGPLGEYGYTF. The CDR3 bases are TGTGCCAGCAGCTTGGGGGGACCGCTGGGAGAATATGGCTACACCTTC.

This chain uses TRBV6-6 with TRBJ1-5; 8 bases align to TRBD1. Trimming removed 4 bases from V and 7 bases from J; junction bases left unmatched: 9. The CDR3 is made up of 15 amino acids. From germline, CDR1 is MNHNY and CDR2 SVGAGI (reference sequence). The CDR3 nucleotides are TGTGCCAGCAGTTCCGTCGGACAGGGTGGCCAGCCCCAGCATTTT. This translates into CASSSVGQGGQPQHF.

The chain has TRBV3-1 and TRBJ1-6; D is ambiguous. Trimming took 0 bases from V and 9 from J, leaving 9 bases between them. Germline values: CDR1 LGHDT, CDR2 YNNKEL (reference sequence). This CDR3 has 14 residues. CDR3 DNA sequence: TGTGCCAGCAGCCAAGAATGGGGAGGTTCACCCCTCCACTTT. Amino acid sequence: CASSQEWGGSPLHF.

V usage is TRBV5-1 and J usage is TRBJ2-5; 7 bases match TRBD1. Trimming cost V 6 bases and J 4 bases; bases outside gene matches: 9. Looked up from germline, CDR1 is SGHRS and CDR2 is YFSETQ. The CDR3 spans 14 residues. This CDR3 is CASTPDRIGETQYF. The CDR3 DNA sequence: TGCGCCAGCACCCCGGACAGGATCGGAGAGACCCAGTACTTC.

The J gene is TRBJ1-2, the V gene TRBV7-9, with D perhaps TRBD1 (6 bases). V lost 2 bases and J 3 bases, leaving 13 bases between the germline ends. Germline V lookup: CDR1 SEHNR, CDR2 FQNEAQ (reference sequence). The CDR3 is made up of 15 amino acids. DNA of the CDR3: TGTGCCAGCAGCTTAAATTCGAGGGGGGACTATGGCTACACCTTC. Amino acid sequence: CASSLNSRGDYGYTF.

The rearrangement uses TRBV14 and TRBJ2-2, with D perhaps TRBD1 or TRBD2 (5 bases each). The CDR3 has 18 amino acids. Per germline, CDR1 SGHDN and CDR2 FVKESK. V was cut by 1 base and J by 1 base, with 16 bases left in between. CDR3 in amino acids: CASSQVWGSGRNTGELFF. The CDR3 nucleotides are TGTGCCAGCAGCCAAGTGTGGGGGTCGGGACGGAACACCGGGGAGCTGTTTTTT.

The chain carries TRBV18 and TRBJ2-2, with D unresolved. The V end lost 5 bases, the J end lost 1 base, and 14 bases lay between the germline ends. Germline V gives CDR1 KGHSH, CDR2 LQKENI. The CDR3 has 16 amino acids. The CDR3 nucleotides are TGTGCCAGCTCAGCACTTTCCCCAGAGAACACCGGGGAGCTGTTTTTT. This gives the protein CASSALSPENTGELFF.

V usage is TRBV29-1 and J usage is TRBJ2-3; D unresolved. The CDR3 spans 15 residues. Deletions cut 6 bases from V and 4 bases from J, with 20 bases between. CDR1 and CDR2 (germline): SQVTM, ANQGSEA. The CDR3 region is CSVAGSNAWSDTQYF. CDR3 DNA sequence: TGCAGCGTCGCCGGGTCCAACGCCTGGTCAGATACGCAGTATTTT.